This entry describes one TCR beta chain. This CDR3 comprises 15 residues. In germline, CDR1 is MDHEN, CDR2 SYDVKM. V was clipped by 2 bases and J by 3 bases, with 12 bases between them. This specimen belongs to a study of blood T cell repertoires in COVID-19. Per the original methods: Amplification from reference gene primers served as the basis for estimated nucleated cell counts. The data were produced by immunoSEQ multiplex PCR, yet TCRdb's version contains in-frame clones alone and is incomplete. The DNA gave D and trimming, while V, J and clone size come from that table. The data hold tens of thousands of clones, with roughly 84% observed a single time.

This clonotype originated in a man aged 65-85 years with acute or convalescent COVID-19. This chain connects TRBV28 to TRBJ2-3, with D possibly TRBD1 on 5 matching bases. Source material: peripheral blood. CDR3 sequence reads: CASSLVQGRTDTQYF. CDR3 nucleotide sequence: TGTGCCAGCAGTTTAGTTCAGGGAAGAACAGATACGCAGTATTTT. Supplemented by reference TRBV28 and TRBJ2-3, the full variable domain reads DVKVTQSSRYLVKRTGEKVFLECVQDMDHENMFWYRQDPGLGLRLIYFSYDVKMKEKGDIPEGYSVSREKKERFSLILESASTNQTSMYLCASSLVQGRTDTQYFGPGTRLTVL.